The sample holds one count of the clone carrying this T cell receptor (beta chain). A second PCR of 7 to 11 cycles used a sample-barcoded 5' primer and a J-beta primer mix. TCRdb called the 5' RACE reads again in MiXCR, with one record for every CDR3 protein. The sample lists under 850,000 distinct CDR3 sequences, roughly 34% occurring once. The entry originates in a study of blood T cells in healthy people across ages. The sample consisted of blood. The source of this sequence is a man aged 18 to 29 in good health.

CDR3 sequence (DNA): TGTGCCAGCAGGTCCCGGGGCAACTCAGAGACCCAGTACTTC. Translation gives CASRSRGNSETQYF. The V call is TRBV27, the J call TRBJ2-5; the D call may be TRBD1 or TRBD2 (5 bases each). This CDR3 comprises 14 residues. The germline CDR1 and CDR2 sequences are MNHEY and SMNVEV (reference sequence). Trimming left V 6 bases short and J 4 bases short, with 15 bases between.